Listed below are T cell receptor beta chains from one sample, sequenced in a study of cytomegalovirus exposure and HLA in healthy donors. Sequenced by immunoSEQ multiplex PCR; TCRdb stores in-frame clones only, minus some. Here the sample spans 100,000 or so clones, 87% being singletons. Specimen: PBMCs. These receptors were collected from a woman under 40 in good health and CMV-seronegative. The CDR3 runs from the conserved cysteine through the conserved F or W. D genes are given only for firm matches. Not every row has a clone size; where given, it reads once, few, many or a size class.

D	J	size	V	DNA	CDR3
.	TRBJ1-2	.	TRBV21-1	TGTGCCAGCCAGACTATTCCGAGGAATGGCTACACCTTC	CASQTIPRNGYTF
.	TRBJ1-5	.	TRBV9	TGTGCCAGCAGCGCCGGACAGCATAGCAATCAGCCCCAGCATTTT	CASSAGQHSNQPQHF
.	TRBJ1-2	.	TRBV5-4	TGTGCCAGCAGCTTGGAACAGTCTAATGGCTACACCTTC	CASSLEQSNGYTF
.	TRBJ1-2	.	TRBV28	TGTGCCAGCAGTTTGACGGGGGACGGCTATGGCTACACCTTC	CASSLTGDGYGYTF
TRBD2	TRBJ2-6	once	TRBV13	TGTGCCAGCAGCTCGGGGGGTATGGCGGTAGGGGCCAACGTCCTGACTTTC	CASSSGGMAVGANVLTF
TRBD1	TRBJ1-2	.	TRBV10-3	TGTGCCATCAGTGAAAGGACAGGGGGAAATGGCTACACCTTC	CAISERTGGNGYTF
TRBD1	TRBJ1-6	.	TRBV7-2	TGTGCCAGCAGTCCAGGACAGGCCCGCTCACCCCTCCACTTT	CASSPGQARSPLHF
.	TRBJ2-3	.	TRBV28	TGTGCCAGCAGTTCAGTAGAAGGAGCAGATACGCAGTATTTT	CASSSVEGADTQYF
.	TRBJ1-3	.	TRBV5-1	TGCGCCAGCAGCTCCAGGGGATTCGCGGGAAACACCATATATTTT	CASSSRGFAGNTIYF
.	TRBJ2-1	.	TRBV5-1	TGCGCCAGCAGCTTGGAGCTAGCTACCGATGAGCAGTTCTTC	CASSLELATDEQFF
.	TRBJ2-1	few	TRBV18	TGTGCCAGCTCACCACCTGGGGCTATGTCTCCGGGTGAGCAGTTCTTC	CASSPPGAMSPGEQFF
TRBD1	TRBJ2-2	.	TRBV12-5	TGTGCTAGTGGTTTGCCACCGGGACAGGGGGCCACCGGGGAGCTGTTTTTT	CASGLPPGQGATGELFF
.	TRBJ2-7	once	TRBV7-2	TGTGCCAGCAGCTCCCAACAGGGAGAGCAGTACTTC	CASSSQQGEQYF
TRBD1	TRBJ1-1	.	TRBV5-1	TGCGCCAGCAGCCCGAGACAGGGGAACACTGAAGCTTTCTTT	CASSPRQGNTEAFF
TRBD1	TRBJ1-1	once	TRBV9	TGTGCCAGCAGCGTAGGGACAGGGGTTAACACTGAAGCTTTCTTT	CASSVGTGVNTEAFF
.	TRBJ2-7	once	TRBV7-2	TGTGCCAGCAGCTTAGGGTACTATAACACCTACGAGCAGTACTTC	CASSLGYYNTYEQYF
.	TRBJ1-2	.	TRBV7-9	TGTGCCAGCAGCGAACGGGGGGCTAACTATGGCTACACCTTC	CASSERGANYGYTF
TRBD1	TRBJ1-1	.	TRBV12-5	TGTGCTAGTGCCCCTAAGGGGGCAGGCGGCGCTTTCTTT	CASAPKGAGGAFF
TRBD1	TRBJ1-1	once	TRBV19	TGTGCCAGTACTGGGACAGGGGGCTGGTTGGGTGCTTTCTTT	CASTGTGGWLGAFF
.	TRBJ2-5	.	TRBV18	TGTGCCAGCTCACCTGGTTATGGAGGAGAGACCCAGTACTTC	CASSPGYGGETQYF
.	TRBJ1-2	.	TRBV23-1	TGCGCCAGCAGCTCCAACAGGGCCCACTACACCTTC	CASSSNRAHYTF
TRBD2	TRBJ2-1	.	TRBV6-5	TGTGCCAGCAGTTCCCTCACTAGCGGGAGTTACAATGAGCAGTTCTTC	CASSSLTSGSYNEQFF
.	TRBJ1-5	.	TRBV7-2	TGTGCCAGCAGCCCCTCAACTAATCAGCCCCAGCATTTT	CASSPSTNQPQHF
TRBD2	TRBJ2-2	.	TRBV6-6	TGTGCCAGCAGTAAGCGGGGTCCCACCGGGGAGCTGTTTTTT	CASSKRGPTGELFF
TRBD2	TRBJ2-1	.	TRBV19	TGTGCCAGTACTCCCTGGCGGGGGAGCTCCTACAATGAGCAGTTCTTC	CASTPWRGSSYNEQFF
.	TRBJ1-1	.	TRBV27	TGTGCCAGCAGTTTATGGAGGGGAGGCACTGAAGCTTTCTTT	CASSLWRGGTEAFF
TRBD1	TRBJ2-5	.	TRBV18	TGTGCCAGCTCACCACCGACCGGACAGGGTGGGGAGACCCAGTACTTC	CASSPPTGQGGETQYF
TRBD1	TRBJ2-1	few	TRBV10-3	TGTGCCATCACCAAAGGACAGGGCTCCTACAATGAGCAGTTCTTC	CAITKGQGSYNEQFF
.	TRBJ1-5	.	TRBV27	TGTGCCAGCAGGGCAAGACCTGAGACAGTGAATCAGCCCCAGCATTTT	CASRARPETVNQPQHF
.	TRBJ1-3	few	TRBV9	TGTGCCAGCAGCGTAGCTTTACATCTGAATTCTGGAAACACCATATATTTT	CASSVALHLNSGNTIYF
.	TRBJ2-1	.	TRBV10-3	TGTGCCATCAGTGAGCCATACCCAGGCAATGAGCAGTTCTTC	CAISEPYPGNEQFF
.	TRBJ2-2	few	TRBV11-2	TGTGCCAGCAGCGGCCAGGGGTTCCTGGGAGGGGAGCTGTTTTTT	CASSGQGFLGGELFF
.	TRBJ1-2	.	TRBV19	TGTGCCAGTAGTGTTCCAGCACAGTTCTATGGCTACACCTTC	CASSVPAQFYGYTF
TRBD2	TRBJ2-3	.	TRBV7-3	TGTGCCAGCAGCCACCCACCAGCGGGGGGGACAGATACGCAGTATTTT	CASSHPPAGGTDTQYF
.	TRBJ2-1	.	TRBV9	TGTGCCAGCAGCGTAGGATTTTTCGAGAAGTTCTTC	CASSVGFFEKFF
TRBD1	TRBJ2-7	.	TRBV7-3	TGTGCCAGCAGCAATTCGACAGGGGCATCCTACGAGCAGTACTTC	CASSNSTGASYEQYF
TRBD1	TRBJ2-1	.	TRBV5-1	TGCGCCAGCAGCATGCTTCAGGGGGCGTACAATGAGCAGTTCTTC	CASSMLQGAYNEQFF
TRBD1	TRBJ2-5	once	TRBV2	TGTGCCAGCAGTAGGACAGGGCAAGAGACCCAGTACTTC	CASSRTGQETQYF
.	TRBJ1-5	.	TRBV5-1	TGCGCCAGCAGCTTGTCGGGGACTGGCAATCAGCCCCAGCATTTT	CASSLSGTGNQPQHF
.	TRBJ1-1	.	TRBV10-2	TGCGCCAGCAGGGGGTGGGAGGGGAACACTGAAGCTTTCTTT	CASRGWEGNTEAFF
.	TRBJ2-5	.	TRBV7-9	TGTGCCAGCAGCCCGGAGGGAGGGGGACAAGAGACCCAGTACTTC	CASSPEGGGQETQYF
TRBD1	TRBJ2-7	.	TRBV7-9	TGTGCCAGCAGCCCCCCATCCGGGACAGGGGCCTACGAGCAGTACTTC	CASSPPSGTGAYEQYF
.	TRBJ2-1	.	TRBV5-5	TGTGCCAGCAGCACGGGCCCCAGGACAGCCAGCTCCTACAATGAGCAGTTCTTC	CASSTGPRTASSYNEQFF
TRBD2	TRBJ2-7	.	TRBV5-4	TGTGCCAGCAGCTCCGGGACTAGCGGGCTCAGCTCCTACGAGCAGTACTTC	CASSSGTSGLSSYEQYF
TRBD2	TRBJ2-1	.	TRBV4-2	TGTGCCAGCAGCCAAGTTACAGCGGGAGGGGAGCAGTTCTTC	CASSQVTAGGEQFF
TRBD2	TRBJ2-3	.	TRBV11-2	TGTGCCAGCAGCTTCTCTGGCGGGGGGGCCAGAGATACGCAGTATTTT	CASSFSGGGARDTQYF
TRBD1	TRBJ1-2	.	TRBV10-3	TGCGGCGTCAGACAGGGGGACTATGGCTACACCTTC	CGVRQGDYGYTF
TRBD1	TRBJ1-2	.	TRBV11-2	TGTGCCAGCAGCTTAGGGGACAGTACTTACTATGGCTACACCTTC	CASSLGDSTYYGYTF
.	TRBJ1-5	.	TRBV7-6	TGTGCCAGCAGCTTAGGCAGGGGCAAGCCCCAGCATTTT	CASSLGRGKPQHF
TRBD1	TRBJ1-5	.	TRBV2	TGTGCCAGCAGTCCGGACAGGGGATTGGGTCAGCCCCAGCATTTT	CASSPDRGLGQPQHF
.	TRBJ2-7	.	TRBV7-2	TGTGCCAGCAGCCGGGGGACCCGCACCTACGAGCAGTACTTC	CASSRGTRTYEQYF
.	TRBJ2-7	.	TRBV19	TGTGCCAGTAGTTCTCCCGGAGGAGGGGATCATGGAACTCACGAGCAGTACTTC	CASSSPGGGDHGTHEQYF
TRBD2	TRBJ2-7	.	TRBV11-2	TGTGCCAGCAGCTTAGGGACTAGCGTAAACTACGAGCAGTACTTC	CASSLGTSVNYEQYF